Below, 22 T cell receptor beta chains from the same sample are listed, as sequenced in a study of blood T cell repertoires in COVID-19. TCRdb's table, derived via immunoSEQ multiplex PCR, lists solely in-frame clones and lacks some. The sample shows some 130,000 clones, around 73% of them seen only once. Input material: peripheral blood. The source is a man in his fifties or sixties who had recovered from COVID-19.

This chain joins TRBV5-1 and TRBJ2-3, with D perhaps TRBD1 (5 bases). The germline V gene encodes CDR1 SGHRS and CDR2 YFSETQ. V lost 4 bases to trimming and J lost 1 base, with 16 bases between them. This CDR3 is 16 amino acids long. CDR3 protein: CASSANLQGGTDTQYF. In DNA, the CDR3 is TGCGCCAGCAGCGCGAACCTCCAGGGCGGCACAGATACGCAGTATTTT.

The V call is TRBV6-2 or TRBV6-3, the J call TRBJ2-7; the match to TRBD1 covers 8 bases. The germline CDR1 and CDR2 sequences are MNHEY and SVGEGT. The length of the CDR3 is 16 residues. With 4 bases clipped from V and 4 bases from J, the junction kept 12 bases outside the gene matches. The CDR3 DNA reads TGTGCCAGCAGTTCCATCCCCGGGACAGGAGTGTACGAGCAGTACTTC. This codes for CASSSIPGTGVYEQYF.

This chain connects TRBV28 to TRBJ2-5, with a weak D call TRBD1 (5 bases). The CDR3 spans 14 residues. V shed 4 bases and J shed 5 bases, with 14 bases lying between them. The germline CDR1 and CDR2 sequences are MDHEN and SYDVKM. As DNA, the CDR3 is TGTGCCAGCAGTTCTGCAGGGATTAAGGAGACCCAGTACTTC. Translating gives CASSSAGIKETQYF.

This rearrangement joins TRBV5-6 to TRBJ2-7; possible D gene TRBD2, 6 bases. Germline CDR1 SGHDT, CDR2 YYEEEE. The CDR3 covers 15 residues. The V end was cut by 2 bases, the J end by 3 bases, with 15 bases between. CDR3 nucleotides: TGTGCCAGCAGCTTTTTGACGGGGGTTGGCTACGAGCAGTACTTC. Its protein product is CASSFLTGVGYEQYF.

Only a few counts were recorded for this clone. V usage is TRBV5-1 and J usage is TRBJ1-2; 9 nucleotides match TRBD1. The CDR3 is made up of 16 amino acids. Germline V lookup: CDR1 SGHRS, CDR2 YFSETQ. V dropped 0 bases and J dropped 8; count of bases not matched to a gene: 11. CDR3 nucleotides: TGCGCCAGCAGCTTGGCCGGGACAGGGCTTGAGGGGGGCTACACCTTC. Translation gives CASSLAGTGLEGGYTF.

Points on this clone: This could be a read error, since a much larger clone is one nucleotide away. The rearrangement uses TRBV18 and TRBJ1-1, with a weak D call TRBD1 (6 bases). V lost 4 bases to trimming and J lost 1 base, with 7 bases between them. CDR3 length equals 13 residues. The germline gives CDR1 KGHSH, CDR2 LQKENI. The DNA of the CDR3 is TGTGCCAGCTCACGGGGACAGAACACTGAAGCTTTCTTT. This gives the protein CASSRGQNTEAFF.

V is TRBV6-5 and J is TRBJ1-1; TRBD1 is a possible D gene (5 bases). Germline V gene data show CDR1 as MNHEY and CDR2 as SVGAGI. Trimming left V 0 bases short and J 1 base short, with 9 bases between. CDR3 length: 15 amino acids. The CDR3 bases are TGTGCCAGCAGTTACTCGACTCAGGGGAACACTGAAGCTTTCTTT. It yields the protein CASSYSTQGNTEAFF.

The chain has TRBV5-4 and TRBJ1-4, with D possibly TRBD1 on 6 matching bases. Trimming stripped 4 bases from V and 5 bases from J, with 15 bases between. This CDR3 has 15 amino acids. Per germline, CDR1 SGHNT and CDR2 YYREEE (reference sequence). The CDR3 region has the DNA TGTGCCAGCAGCAAGACGGGGGGGGCAAATGAAAAACTGTTTTTT. Translated, it gives CASSKTGGANEKLFF.

The V gene is TRBV7-2, the J gene TRBJ2-3, with D maybe TRBD2 (5 bases). CDR1 is SGHTA, CDR2 FQGNSA, per germline. CDR3 length equals 16 residues. V was shortened by 3 bases and J by 1 base, with 14 bases between the two germline ends. The DNA of the CDR3 is TGTGCCAGCAGCTTCGGATCGGGGTATCGCACAGATACGCAGTATTTT. It yields the protein CASSFGSGYRTDTQYF.

The chain employs TRBV20-1 and TRBJ1-1; 11 bases fit TRBD1. The germline CDR1 and CDR2 sequences are DFQATT and SNEGSKA (reference sequence). The CDR3 is 15 amino acids. Trimming cost V 3 bases and J 5 bases; bases outside gene matches: 8. In DNA, the CDR3 is TGCAGTGCTAGTAGAGACGGACAGGGGGCTACTGAAGCTTTCTTT. It encodes CSASRDGQGATEAFF.

This rearrangement joins TRBV29-1 to TRBJ2-3; no reliable D call. The CDR3 is 13 residues long. The V and J ends lost 0 bases and 2 bases respectively, with 6 bases between them. CDR1 is SQVTM, CDR2 ANQGSEA, per germline. The CDR3 loop is CSVEDLYTDTQYF. DNA of the CDR3: TGCAGCGTTGAAGATCTTTACACAGATACGCAGTATTTT.

By sample share, this clone is medium-sized. The CDR3 coding sequence is TGCGCCAGCAGCCCCCCCTTAGGTAGCGGGAGGGAGACTGAGCAGTTCTTC. Translating it yields CASSPPLGSGRETEQFF. The rearrangement links TRBV5-1 to TRBJ2-1, with 11 nucleotides matching TRBD2. Germline CDR1 reads SGHRS; CDR2 reads YFSETQ. After removal of 4 bases from V and 9 bases from J, the junction contained 15 bases not matched to a gene. The CDR3 spans 17 residues.

The table lists this clone with a few counts. V is TRBV9 and J is TRBJ1-1, with 10 bases identical to TRBD1. The CDR3 consists of 16 residues. The junction had 6 bases not matched to a gene; V was cut back by 0 bases and J by 4 bases. Germline CDR1 reads SGDLS; CDR2 reads YYNGEE. CDR3 in amino acids: CASSVALGQGSTEAFF. CDR3 nucleotides: TGTGCCAGCAGCGTAGCTTTGGGACAGGGGAGCACTGAAGCTTTCTTT.

V usage is TRBV4-3 and J usage is TRBJ1-5; D not resolved. V was pared by 0 bases and J by 5 bases, with 8 bases between. This CDR3 region has 14 residues. Germline CDR1 reads LGHNA; CDR2 reads YSLEER. In DNA, the CDR3 is TGCGCCAGCAGCCAAGAGGCAGGCCATCAGCCCCAGCATTTT. This gives the protein CASSQEAGHQPQHF.

The genes are TRBV18 and TRBJ1-4; D remains unclear. V was cut by 1 base and J by 5 bases, with 5 bases left in between. The CDR3 loop spans 13 amino acids. CDR1 KGHSH and CDR2 LQKENI come from the germline V gene. CDR3 in amino acids: CASSPRENEKLFF. The CDR3 DNA reads as TGTGCCAGCTCACCACGCGAGAATGAAAAACTGTTTTTT.

This chain joins TRBV10-3 and TRBJ2-3; 7 positions match TRBD2. The CDR3 is made up of 15 amino acids. The germline V gene has CDR1 ENHRY and CDR2 SYGVKD. V was clipped by 0 bases and J by 6 bases; unmatched bases: 6. This CDR3 is CAISESKSGRDTQYF. The CDR3 nucleotides are TGTGCCATCAGTGAGTCGAAGTCCGGGAGGGATACGCAGTATTTT.

This clone was picked up a small number of times. The V call is TRBV28, the J call TRBJ2-6; tentatively, D is TRBD1 (6 bases). CDR3 length equals 16 residues. V lost 4 bases, J lost 0 bases, and 10 bases lay in between. Per the germline V gene, CDR1 is MDHEN and CDR2 is SYDVKM. CDR3 DNA sequence: TGTGCCAGCAGTTCGGGACACCTCTCTGGGGCCAACGTCCTGACTTTC. This sequence encodes CASSSGHLSGANVLTF.

The gene calls are TRBV10-3 and TRBJ2-3, with 9 bases that match TRBD2. This CDR3 spans 15 amino acids. V shed 3 bases, J shed 6 bases, and the junction held 7 bases outside the gene matches. In germline, CDR1 is ENHRY, CDR2 SYGVKD. The CDR3 here is CAISEASGVKDTQYF. The DNA of the CDR3 is TGTGCCATCAGTGAAGCTAGCGGGGTAAAGGATACGCAGTATTTT.

The genes are TRBV24-1 and TRBJ2-4; the D gene is possibly TRBD1 (5 bases). Looked up from germline, CDR1 is KGHDR and CDR2 is SFDVKD. Trimming stripped 4 bases from V and 2 bases from J, with 11 bases between. There are 15 residues in the CDR3. Here the CDR3 DNA reads TGTGCCACCAGTGACCCGAAGGGGCCCAAAAACATTCAGTACTTC. Its translation: CATSDPKGPKNIQYF.

The gene calls are TRBV7-2 and TRBJ1-2; 7 bases line up with TRBD1. Germline V lookup: CDR1 SGHTA, CDR2 FQGNSA. There are 14 residues in the CDR3. The V gene end was trimmed by 5 bases and the J gene end by 7 bases; junction bases not matched to a gene: 10. This CDR3 is CASSTGALAPGYTF. The CDR3 DNA reads as TGTGCCAGCAGCACAGGGGCCTTAGCTCCTGGCTACACCTTC. The full variable domain, its missing parts supplied by reference TRBV7-2 and TRBJ1-2, is GAGVSQSPSNKVTEKGKDVELRCDPISGHTALYWYRQSLGQGLEFLIYFQGNSAPDKSGLPSDRFSAERTGGSVSTLTIQRTQQEDSAVYLCASSTGALAPGYTFGSGTRLTVV.

This clone came up many times. V gene TRBV29-1 combines with J gene TRBJ2-3; D perhaps matches TRBD1 (6 bases). The CDR3 is 13 amino acids. The V gene's germline CDR1 is SQVTM and CDR2 ANQGSEA. Trimming took 6 bases from V and 4 from J, leaving 14 bases between them. DNA of the CDR3: TGCAGCGTGGGGGCCAGCGTATCAGATACGCAGTATTTT. Protein: CSVGASVSDTQYF.

V usage is TRBV20-1 and J usage is TRBJ1-5; TRBD1 agrees at 7 bases. The germline V gene has CDR1 DFQATT and CDR2 SNEGSKA (reference sequence). V was clipped by 3 bases and J by 4 bases; unmatched bases: 18. The CDR3 covers 18 residues. The CDR3: CSASSLSRRDRENQPQHF. The CDR3 nucleotides are TGCAGTGCTAGTTCATTAAGTCGGAGGGACAGAGAAAATCAGCCCCAGCATTTT.